Following are 14 T cell receptor beta chains from one sample sequenced in a study of regulatory T cells in long-lasting Graves disease. The time point is: newly diagnosed GD, antithyroid drugs for less than 3 months. The TCR library was made from RNA that had been extracted from PBMCs in TRIzol. Arm-PCR of CDR3 regions and iRepertoire HTBI primers were used to build TCR beta libraries. In TCRdb, the multiplex PCR reads were re-called with MiXCR into one record per CDR3 protein. Here the sample spans around 450,000 distinct CDR3 sequences, approximately 15% being singletons. The same data also went into a second study, on T cells in Graves' hyperthyroidism and ophthalmopathy.

The sequencing here drew on peripheral blood mononuclear cells (PBMCs), taken at new diagnosis, from a patient treated with antithyroid drugs. The receptors were gathered from a woman aged 40-49 years with Graves disease.

This clonotype was observed a handful of times. This rearrangement joins TRBV7-3 to TRBJ2-3; 9 positions agree with TRBD2. The CDR3 runs to 15 residues. Germline V gene lookup returns CDR1 SGHTA and CDR2 FQGTGA. Trimming took 2 bases from V and 3 from J; bases not matched to a gene: 3. Written as DNA, the CDR3 is TGTGCCAGCAGCTTAGGGACTAGCTATACAGATACGCAGTATTTT. Protein sequence: CASSLGTSYTDTQYF. Variable domain in full (rest from reference TRBV7-3 and TRBJ2-3): GAGVSQTPSNKVTEKGKYVELRCDPISGHTALYWYRQSLGQGPEFLIYFQGTGAADDSGLPNDRFFAVRPEGSVSTLKIQRTERGDSAVYLCASSLGTSYTDTQYFGPGTRLTVL.

This clonotype was seen repeatedly, ten times or more. The chain recombines TRBV28 with TRBJ2-3, with 7 nucleotides matching TRBD1. Looked up from germline, CDR1 is MDHEN and CDR2 is SYDVKM. Losses at the gene ends were 5 bases for V and 11 bases for J; bases not matched to a gene: 7. This CDR3 comprises 12 residues. The CDR3, as DNA: TGTGCCAGCAGTCGGACAGGCCGGGTGCAGTATTTT. Protein: CASSRTGRVQYF.

This clonotype was picked up many times. This sequence joins TRBV27 and TRBJ2-7, with 10 bases lining up with TRBD2. The CDR3 totals 16 residues. The germline CDR1 and CDR2 sequences are MNHEY and SMNVEV (reference sequence). V was pared by 0 bases and J by 0 bases, with 2 bases of the junction left unmatched. The CDR3 spells CASSLSSGGGSYEQYF. In nucleotides, the CDR3 is TGTGCCAGCAGTTTATCCAGCGGGGGGGGCTCCTACGAGCAGTACTTC.

This clonotype was seen ten or more times. The V and J genes are TRBV5-1 and TRBJ2-3, with no clear D. This CDR3 has 14 residues. The V end was cut by 0 bases, the J end by 0 bases, with 5 bases between. CDR1 is SGHRS and CDR2 is YFSETQ in the germline V gene. CDR3 sequence: CASSLAQSTDTQYF. Here the CDR3 DNA reads TGCGCCAGCAGCTTGGCACAGAGCACAGATACGCAGTATTTT.

The CDR3 reads CASSRAVNQPQHF. CDR3 DNA: TGTGCCAGCAGTCGGGCCGTCAATCAGCCCCAGCATTTT. This chain uses TRBV5-6 with TRBJ1-5; the D is unclear. Looked up from germline, CDR1 is SGHDT and CDR2 is YYEEEE. The CDR3 totals 13 residues. V was trimmed by 5 bases and J by 3 bases, leaving 9 bases between them.

This clonotype was observed many times. This sequence joins TRBV4-1 and TRBJ2-1; TRBD2 matches at 8 bases. The junction had 11 bases not matched to a gene; V was cut back by 0 bases and J by 7 bases. The CDR3 loop spans 17 amino acids. CDR1 is MGHRA, CDR2 YSYEKL, per germline. The CDR3 loop is CASSQDGAGGSMNEQFF. In nucleotides, the CDR3 is TGCGCCAGCAGCCAAGATGGGGCGGGGGGTTCAATGAATGAGCAGTTCTTC.

At least ten counts were recorded for this clonotype. This sequence joins TRBV2 and TRBJ1-1; 8 bases are shared with TRBD1. Germline values: CDR1 SNHLY, CDR2 FYNNEI. Trimming at V came to 9 bases and at J to 0 bases, leaving 3 bases not matched to a gene. This CDR3 contains 13 residues. Here the CDR3 DNA reads TGTGCCAGTTGGACAGGGTTGAACACTGAAGCTTTCTTT. It translates to CASWTGLNTEAFF. Filled out from reference TRBV2 and TRBJ1-1, the complete variable domain reads EPEVTQTPSHQVTQMGQEVILRCVPISNHLYFYWYRQILGQKVEFLVSFYNNEISEKSEIFDDQFSVERPDGSNFTLKIRSTKLEDSAMYFCASWTGLNTEAFFGQGTRLTVV.

This clonotype was detected many times. J is TRBJ2-5 and V is TRBV11-3; D tentatively fits TRBD1 or TRBD2 (6 bases each). The germline CDR1 and CDR2 sequences are SGHNT and YENEEA. The germline V and J ends were trimmed by 3 bases and 2 bases, with 13 bases remaining between them. The CDR3 extends over 15 amino acids. The CDR3 loop reads CASSFEGGRQETQYF. The CDR3 DNA reads TGTGCCAGCAGCTTCGAGGGGGGCCGACAAGAGACCCAGTACTTC.

In its sample, this clonotype was seen many times. The chain has TRBV5-1 and TRBJ2-5; 7 bases are a match to TRBD2. Matching the DNA end better, TRBJ2-1 makes the J call doubtful. This CDR3 spans 16 amino acids. CDR1 and CDR2 (germline): SGHRS, YFSETQ. CDR3 sequence: CASSLGSGHSYNEQFF. In nucleotides, the CDR3 is TGCGCCAGCAGCTTGGGTAGCGGGCACTCCTACAATGAGCAGTTCTTC.

V and J are TRBV12-5 and TRBJ2-2; 8 bases map to TRBD1. The V gene's germline CDR1 is LGHNT and CDR2 FRNRAP. V shed 3 bases, J shed 4 bases, and the junction held 16 bases outside the gene matches. The CDR3 runs to 19 residues. As DNA, the CDR3 is TGTGCTAGTGGTTTTTCCCTCTCGAAAAGGGACAGGCCCACCGGGGAGCTGTTTTTT. Translation: CASGFSLSKRDRPTGELFF. The entire variable domain, with the rest obtained from reference TRBV12-5 and TRBJ2-2, is as follows: DARVTQTPRHKVTEMGQEVTMRCQPILGHNTVFWYRQTMMQGLELLAYFRNRAPLDDSGMPKDRFSAEMPDATLATLKIQPSEPRDSAVYFCASGFSLSKRDRPTGELFFGEGSRLTVL.

In its sample, this clonotype was seen many times. This chain joins TRBV2 and TRBJ1-6, with 8 bases identical to TRBD1. The CDR3 covers 14 residues. V lost 3 bases, J lost 10 bases, and 5 bases stayed unmatched. The germline V gene has CDR1 SNHLY and CDR2 FYNNEI. This chain's CDR3 is CASSDKDRASPLHF. DNA for the CDR3: TGTGCCAGCAGTGATAAGGACAGGGCGTCACCCCTCCACTTT.

This clonotype was found many times. The J gene is TRBJ1-1, the V gene TRBV7-9, with D tentatively TRBD1 (5 bases). Per germline, CDR1 SEHNR and CDR2 FQNEAQ (reference sequence). V lost 2 bases and J 7 bases, leaving 11 bases between the germline ends. There are 13 residues in the CDR3. The CDR3 DNA sequence: TGTGCCAGCAGCTTACGTGGGGACGGTGAAGCTTTCTTT. Its protein product is CASSLRGDGEAFF.

At least ten counts were recorded for this clonotype. CDR3: CASWGSGSSYNEQFF. The CDR3 DNA is TGTGCCAGTTGGGGTAGCGGAAGCTCCTACAATGAGCAGTTCTTC. The chain combines TRBV6-2 or TRBV6-3 with TRBJ2-1; tentatively, D is TRBD2 (6 bases). V shed 9 bases and J shed 0 bases, with 15 bases lying between them. CDR3 length: 15 amino acids. From germline, CDR1 is MNHEY and CDR2 SVGEGT.

This clonotype was recorded many times. The rearrangement links TRBV11-2 to TRBJ1-1; TRBD1 might be the D (5 bases). This CDR3 contains 15 residues. Germline V gene sequence: CDR1 SGHAT, CDR2 FQNNGV. Deletions cut 0 bases from V and 2 bases from J, with 10 bases between. CDR3 residues: CASSLERTYNTEAFF. For the CDR3, the DNA is TGTGCCAGCAGCTTAGAGAGGACATATAACACTGAAGCTTTCTTT. Full variable domain (missing parts from reference TRBV11-2 and TRBJ1-1): EAGVAQSPRYKIIEKRQSVAFWCNPISGHATLYWYQQILGQGPKLLIQFQNNGVVDDSQLPKDRFSAERLKGVDSTLKIQPAKLEDSAVYLCASSLERTYNTEAFFGQGTRLTVV.